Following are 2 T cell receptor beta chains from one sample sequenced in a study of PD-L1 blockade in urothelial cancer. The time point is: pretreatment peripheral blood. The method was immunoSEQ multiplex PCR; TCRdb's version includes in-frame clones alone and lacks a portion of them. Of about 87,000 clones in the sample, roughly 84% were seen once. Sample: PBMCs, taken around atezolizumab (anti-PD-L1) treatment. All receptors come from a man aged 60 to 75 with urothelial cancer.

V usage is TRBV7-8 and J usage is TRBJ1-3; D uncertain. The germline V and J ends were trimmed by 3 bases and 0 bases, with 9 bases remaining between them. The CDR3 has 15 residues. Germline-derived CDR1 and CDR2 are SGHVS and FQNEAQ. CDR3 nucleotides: TGTGCCAGCAGCTTGGGCACCTACTCTGGAAACACCATATATTTT. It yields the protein CASSLGTYSGNTIYF.

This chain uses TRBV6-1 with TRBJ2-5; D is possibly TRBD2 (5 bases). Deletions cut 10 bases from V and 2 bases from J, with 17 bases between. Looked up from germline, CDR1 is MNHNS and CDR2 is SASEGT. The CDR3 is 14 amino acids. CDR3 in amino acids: CATQRDKRQETQYF. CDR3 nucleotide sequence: TGTGCCACCCAAAGGGATAAGCGGCAAGAGACCCAGTACTTC.